The source of this T cell receptor (beta chain) is a study of blood T cell repertoires in COVID-19. Study background: There were acute and convalescent COVID-19 samples, and they came from the United States, Italy and Spain. The cDNA or gDNA used as material had been derived from T cells, B-cell-depleted T cells, or PBMCs.

V gave up 3 bases and J gave up 2 bases; unmatched junction bases: 6. The CDR3 is 15 residues long. Per germline, CDR1 LNHDA and CDR2 SQIVND (reference sequence). Original processing notes: Nucleated cell number was recorded as an estimate derived from reference gene primer amplification. The assay was immunoSEQ multiplex PCR, and TCRdb's table has in-frame clones only and misses some. Clone size and the V and J calls come from that table; the DNA yielded D and trimming. The sample lists roughly 260,000 clones, approximately 90% occurring once. Specimen: peripheral blood. The TCR comes from a middle-aged woman who had recovered from COVID-19. The chain joins TRBV19 to TRBJ2-7; 8 bases line up with TRBD2. This CDR3 is CASSMVAGGPYEQYF. The CDR3 coding sequence is TGTGCCAGTAGTATGGTGGCGGGGGGTCCCTACGAGCAGTACTTC.